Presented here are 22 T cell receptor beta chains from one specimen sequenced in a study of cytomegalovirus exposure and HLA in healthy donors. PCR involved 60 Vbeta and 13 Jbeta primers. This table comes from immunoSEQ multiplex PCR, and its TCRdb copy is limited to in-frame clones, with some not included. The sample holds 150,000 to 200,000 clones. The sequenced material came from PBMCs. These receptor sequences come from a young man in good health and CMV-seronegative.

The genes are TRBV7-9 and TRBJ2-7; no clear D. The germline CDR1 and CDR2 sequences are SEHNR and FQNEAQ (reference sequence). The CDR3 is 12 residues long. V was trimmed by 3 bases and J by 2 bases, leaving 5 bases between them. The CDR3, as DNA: TGTGCCAGCAGCTTCTCTGCCTACGAGCAGTACTTC. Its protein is CASSFSAYEQYF.

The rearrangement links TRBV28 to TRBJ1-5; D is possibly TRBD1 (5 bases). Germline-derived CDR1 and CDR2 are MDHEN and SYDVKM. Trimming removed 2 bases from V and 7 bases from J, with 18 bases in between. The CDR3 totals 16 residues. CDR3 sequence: CASSLISQGWRQPQHF. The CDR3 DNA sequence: TGTGCCAGCAGTTTAATTTCGCAGGGTTGGCGGCAGCCCCAGCATTTT.

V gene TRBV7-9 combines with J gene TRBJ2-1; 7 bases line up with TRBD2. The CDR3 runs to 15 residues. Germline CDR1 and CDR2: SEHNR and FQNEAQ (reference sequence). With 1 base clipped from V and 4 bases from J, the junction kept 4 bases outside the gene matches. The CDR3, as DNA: TGTGCCAGCAGCTTAGATCTGGGAGGGTACAATGAGCAGTTCTTC. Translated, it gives CASSLDLGGYNEQFF.

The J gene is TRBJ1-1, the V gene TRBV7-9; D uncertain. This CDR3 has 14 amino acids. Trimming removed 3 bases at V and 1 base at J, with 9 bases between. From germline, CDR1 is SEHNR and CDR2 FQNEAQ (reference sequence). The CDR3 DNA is TGTGCCAGCAGCTTCCCCGGGGAGAACACTGAAGCTTTCTTT. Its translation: CASSFPGENTEAFF.

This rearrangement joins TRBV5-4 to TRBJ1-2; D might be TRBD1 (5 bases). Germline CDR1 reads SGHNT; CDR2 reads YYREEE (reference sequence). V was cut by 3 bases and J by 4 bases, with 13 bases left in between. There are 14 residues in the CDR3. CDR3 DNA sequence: TGTGCCAGCAGCTCAGGGAATGTGGGCTATGGCTACACCTTC. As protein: CASSSGNVGYGYTF.

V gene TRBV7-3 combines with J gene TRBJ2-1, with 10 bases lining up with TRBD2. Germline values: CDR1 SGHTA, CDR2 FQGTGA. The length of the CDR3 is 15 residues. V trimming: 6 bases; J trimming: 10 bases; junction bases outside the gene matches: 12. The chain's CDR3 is CASSLAGGASAEQFF. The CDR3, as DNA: TGTGCCAGCAGTTTAGCGGGAGGCGCGTCAGCCGAGCAGTTCTTC.

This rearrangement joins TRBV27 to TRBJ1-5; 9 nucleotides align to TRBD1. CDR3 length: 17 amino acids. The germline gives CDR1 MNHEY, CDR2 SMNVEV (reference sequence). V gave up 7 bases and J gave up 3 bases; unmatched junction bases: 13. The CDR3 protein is CASTPLWGQGSNQPQHF. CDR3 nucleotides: TGTGCCAGCACCCCCTTGTGGGGACAGGGTTCCAATCAGCCCCAGCATTTT.

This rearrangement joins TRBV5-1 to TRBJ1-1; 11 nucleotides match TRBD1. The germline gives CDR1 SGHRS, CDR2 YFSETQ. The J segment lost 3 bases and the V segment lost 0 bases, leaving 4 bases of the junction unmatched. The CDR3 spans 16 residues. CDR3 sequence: CASSLAGTGGYTEAFF. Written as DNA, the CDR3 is TGCGCCAGCAGCTTGGCGGGGACAGGGGGTTACACTGAAGCTTTCTTT.

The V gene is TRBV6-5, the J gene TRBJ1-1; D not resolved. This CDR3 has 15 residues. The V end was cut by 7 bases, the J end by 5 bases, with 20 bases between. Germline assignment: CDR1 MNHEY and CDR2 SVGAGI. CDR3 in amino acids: CASIEGPGSGTEAFF. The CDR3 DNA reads TGTGCCAGCATCGAGGGCCCGGGGTCGGGAACTGAAGCTTTCTTT.

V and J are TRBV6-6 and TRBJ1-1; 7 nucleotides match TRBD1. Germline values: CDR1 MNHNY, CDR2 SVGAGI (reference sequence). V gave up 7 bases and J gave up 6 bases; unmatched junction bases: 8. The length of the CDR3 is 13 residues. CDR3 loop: CASIAQGVSEAFF. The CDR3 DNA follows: TGTGCCAGCATCGCCCAGGGGGTTTCTGAAGCTTTCTTT.

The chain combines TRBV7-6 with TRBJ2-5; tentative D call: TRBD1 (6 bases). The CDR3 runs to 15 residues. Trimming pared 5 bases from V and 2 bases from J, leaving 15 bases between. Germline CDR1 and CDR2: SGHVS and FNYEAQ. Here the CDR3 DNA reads TGTGCCAGCAGCCCAGCCCACAGGGAACAAGAGACCCAGTACTTC. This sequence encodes CASSPAHREQETQYF. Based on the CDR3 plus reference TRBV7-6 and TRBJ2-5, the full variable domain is GAGVSQSPRYKVTKRGQDVALRCDPISGHVSLYWYRQALGQGPEFLTYFNYEAQQDKSGLPNDRFSAERPEGSISTLTIQRTEQRDSAMYRCASSPAHREQETQYFGPGTRLLVL.

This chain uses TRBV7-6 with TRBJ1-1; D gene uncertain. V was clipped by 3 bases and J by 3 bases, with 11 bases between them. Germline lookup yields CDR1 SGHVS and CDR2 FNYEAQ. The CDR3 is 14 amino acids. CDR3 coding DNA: TGTGCCAGCAGCTTCCCGAACCGGGACACTGAAGCTTTCTTT. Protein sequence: CASSFPNRDTEAFF.

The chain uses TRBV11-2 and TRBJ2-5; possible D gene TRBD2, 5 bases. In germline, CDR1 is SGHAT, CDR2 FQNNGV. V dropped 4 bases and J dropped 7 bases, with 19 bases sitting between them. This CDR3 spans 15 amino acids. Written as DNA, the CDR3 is TGTGCCAGCAGCTCAGCTGTGGGCTCCGGAGGGACCCAGTACTTC. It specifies CASSSAVGSGGTQYF.

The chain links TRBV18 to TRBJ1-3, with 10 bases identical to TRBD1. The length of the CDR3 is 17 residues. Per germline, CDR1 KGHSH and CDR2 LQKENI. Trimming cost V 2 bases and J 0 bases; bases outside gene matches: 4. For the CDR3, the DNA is TGTGCCAGCTCACCAGTGGGACAGGGGAGCTCTGGAAACACCATATATTTT. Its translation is CASSPVGQGSSGNTIYF.

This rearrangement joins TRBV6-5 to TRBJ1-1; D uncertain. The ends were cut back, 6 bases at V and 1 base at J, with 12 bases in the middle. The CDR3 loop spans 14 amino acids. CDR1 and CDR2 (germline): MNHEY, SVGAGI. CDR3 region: CASRRNAWNTEAFF. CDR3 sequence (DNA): TGTGCCAGCAGGCGAAACGCTTGGAACACTGAAGCTTTCTTT.

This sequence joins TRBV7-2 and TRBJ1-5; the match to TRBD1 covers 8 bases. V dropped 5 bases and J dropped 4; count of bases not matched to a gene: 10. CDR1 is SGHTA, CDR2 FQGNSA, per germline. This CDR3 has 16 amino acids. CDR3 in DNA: TGTGCCAGCAGCCTACGACAGGGGTCTACAAATCAGCCCCAGCATTTT. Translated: CASSLRQGSTNQPQHF.

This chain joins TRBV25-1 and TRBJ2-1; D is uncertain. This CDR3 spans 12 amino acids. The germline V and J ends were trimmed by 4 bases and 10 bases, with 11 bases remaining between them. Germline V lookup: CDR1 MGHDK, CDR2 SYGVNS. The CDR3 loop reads CASSGTAGEQFF. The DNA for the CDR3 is TGTGCCAGCAGTGGCACGGCAGGCGAGCAGTTCTTC.

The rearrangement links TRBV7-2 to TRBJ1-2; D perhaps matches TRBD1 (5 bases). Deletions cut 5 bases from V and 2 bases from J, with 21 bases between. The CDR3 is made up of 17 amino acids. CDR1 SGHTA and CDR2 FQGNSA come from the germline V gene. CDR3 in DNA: TGTGCCAGCAGCCAACACTCCGGGACCGGACTAAACTATGGCTACACCTTC. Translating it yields CASSQHSGTGLNYGYTF.

The chain's CDR3 is CASSPIDEQFF. CDR3 in DNA: TGTGCCAGCTCACCAATCGATGAGCAGTTCTTC. The chain employs TRBV18 and TRBJ2-1, with D unresolved. The V and J ends lost 2 bases and 8 bases respectively, with 4 bases between them. CDR1 KGHSH and CDR2 LQKENI come from the germline V gene. There are 11 residues in the CDR3.

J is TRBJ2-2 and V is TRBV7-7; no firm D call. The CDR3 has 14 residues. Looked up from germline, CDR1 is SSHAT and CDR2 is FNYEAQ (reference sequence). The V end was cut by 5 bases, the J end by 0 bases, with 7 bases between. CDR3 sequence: CASSPIANTGELFF. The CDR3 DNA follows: TGTGCCAGCAGCCCTATCGCGAACACCGGGGAGCTGTTTTTT.

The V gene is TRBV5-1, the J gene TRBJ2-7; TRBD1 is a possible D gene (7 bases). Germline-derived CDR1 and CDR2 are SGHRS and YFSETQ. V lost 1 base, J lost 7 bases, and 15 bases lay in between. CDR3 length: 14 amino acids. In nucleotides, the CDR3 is TGCGCCAGCAGCTTGAGGGGGCTGGGGGGTGAGCAGTACTTC. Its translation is CASSLRGLGGEQYF.

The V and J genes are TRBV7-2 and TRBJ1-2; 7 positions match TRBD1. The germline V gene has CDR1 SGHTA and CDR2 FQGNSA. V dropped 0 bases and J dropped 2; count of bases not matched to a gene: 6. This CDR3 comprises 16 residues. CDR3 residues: CASSLAPTGTNYGYTF. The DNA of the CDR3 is TGTGCCAGCAGCTTAGCCCCGACAGGGACAAACTATGGCTACACCTTC. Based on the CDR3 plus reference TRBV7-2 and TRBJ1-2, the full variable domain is GAGVSQSPSNKVTEKGKDVELRCDPISGHTALYWYRQSLGQGLEFLIYFQGNSAPDKSGLPSDRFSAERTGGSVSTLTIQRTQQEDSAVYLCASSLAPTGTNYGYTFGSGTRLTVV.